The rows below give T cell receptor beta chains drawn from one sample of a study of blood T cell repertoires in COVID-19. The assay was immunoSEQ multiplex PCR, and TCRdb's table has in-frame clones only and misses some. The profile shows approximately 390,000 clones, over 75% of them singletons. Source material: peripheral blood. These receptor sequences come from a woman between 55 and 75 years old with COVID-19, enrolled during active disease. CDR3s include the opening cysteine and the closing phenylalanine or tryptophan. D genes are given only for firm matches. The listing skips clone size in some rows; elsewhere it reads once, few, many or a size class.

CASKRAGGGLGASEQFF	TGTGCCAGCAAGCGGGCAGGGGGCGGGCTAGGGGCGAGTGAGCAGTTCTTC	TRBD1	.	TRBJ2-1	TRBV28
CASSLAGTGFPPSRGEQYF	TGCGCCAGCAGCTTGGCGGGGACAGGGTTTCCCCCCTCGCGTGGCGAGCAGTACTTC	TRBD1	.	TRBJ2-7	TRBV5-1
CASSLDRSGYGYTF	TGTGCCAGCAGCTTAGATCGGTCGGGTTATGGCTACACCTTC	.	.	TRBJ1-2	TRBV7-3
CASSPRTDNEQYF	TGTGCCAGCTCACCAAGGACAGATAACGAGCAGTACTTC	.	once	TRBJ2-7	TRBV18
CASSPNWGENYGYTF	TGTGCCAGCAGCCCTAATTGGGGGGAAAACTATGGCTACACCTTC	.	.	TRBJ1-2	TRBV3-1/TRBV3-2
CASSVIPGTGGPTNEKLFF	TGTGCCAGCAGTGTAATCCCCGGGACAGGGGGACCAACTAATGAAAAACTGTTTTTT	TRBD1	.	TRBJ1-4	TRBV6-1
CASSQGLLAYQETQYF	TGTGCCAGCAGCCAAGGTCTACTAGCGTACCAAGAGACCCAGTACTTC	TRBD2	.	TRBJ2-5	TRBV3-1/TRBV3-2
CASSQVGREFGAFF	TGTGCCAGCAGCCAAGTGGGCAGGGAATTTGGAGCTTTCTTT	.	.	TRBJ1-1	TRBV3-1/TRBV3-2
CASSSPSGGSTDTQYF	TGTGCCAGCAGCTCCCCTAGCGGGGGTAGCACAGATACGCAGTATTTT	TRBD2	.	TRBJ2-3	TRBV7-9
CASSSAQYEEQFF	TGTGCCAGCAGCTCTGCCCAATATGAGGAGCAGTTCTTC	.	.	TRBJ2-1	TRBV5-4
CASSPPAGPSGYTF	TGTGCCAGCTCACCACCGGCGGGGCCGAGTGGCTACACCTTC	.	.	TRBJ1-2	TRBV18
CASSYSNSLDTQYF	TGTGCCAGCAGTTACTCGAACAGTCTAGATACGCAGTATTTT	.	.	TRBJ2-3	TRBV6-5
CASSSYGALDGYTF	TGTGCCAGCAGCTCCTATGGGGCCTTGGATGGCTACACCTTC	.	.	TRBJ1-2	TRBV7-2
CASRQGNGNTIYF	TGTGCCAGCAGACAGGGGAACGGAAACACCATATATTTT	TRBD1	.	TRBJ1-3	TRBV6-5